This T cell receptor beta chain was documented in a study of blood T cell repertoires in COVID-19. Overall study: Sites across the United States, Italy and Spain contributed samples from acute and convalescent COVID-19. Sources were T cells, B-cell-depleted T cells, or PBMCs; the material itself was cDNA or gDNA.

The CDR3 length is 15 residues. Per germline, CDR1 SGHVS and CDR2 FNYEAQ. Trimming removed 3 bases from V and 1 base from J, with 12 bases in between. Per the study methods: Reference gene primer amplification yielded estimated nucleated cell counts. The data were produced by immunoSEQ multiplex PCR, yet TCRdb's version contains in-frame clones alone and is incomplete. V, J and clone size are taken as reported in that table, and D and trimming were inferred from the DNA itself. The sample consists of about 80,000 clones, approximately 79% of them appearing once. Sequenced: peripheral blood. This clonotype originated in a man between 65 and 79 years old with active or convalescent COVID-19. The chain recombines TRBV7-6 with TRBJ1-2; D not certain. In DNA, the CDR3 is TGTGCCAGCAGCTTTATAGAGGGCTTTAACTATGGCTACACCTTC. Translating it yields CASSFIEGFNYGYTF.